The 9 T cell receptor beta chains given below trace back to one sample, sequenced in a study of T cell responses to AZD1222 COVID-19 vaccine. Sequencing used immunoSEQ multiplex PCR; TCRdb keeps in-frame clones, though not all of them. The repertoire holds about 170,000 clones, with 80% to 95% as singletons. The specimen comprised peripheral blood, sampled on day 0 of AZD1222 vaccination. The receptors shown here come from an adult in good health.

V is TRBV11-2 and J is TRBJ1-3; D possibly corresponds to TRBD1 (5 bases). V lost 7 bases and J lost 0, with 19 bases in between. The germline CDR1 and CDR2 sequences are SGHAT and FQNNGV. The CDR3 covers 17 residues. The DNA for the CDR3 is TGTGCCAGCACTCCCCGCAGAGTCGGGGGCTCTGGAAACACCATATATTTT. Translating it yields CASTPRRVGGSGNTIYF.

The chain couples TRBV18 to TRBJ2-7; D possibly uses TRBD1 or TRBD2 (5 bases each). CDR1 KGHSH and CDR2 LQKENI come from the germline V gene. V lost 5 bases and J lost 6, with 17 bases in between. This CDR3 spans 14 amino acids. DNA for the CDR3: TGTGCCAGCTCAAGGGACCAAGTAACCGGCGAGCAGTACTTC. Protein product: CASSRDQVTGEQYF.

The gene calls are TRBV6-5 and TRBJ1-2, with 8 bases fitting TRBD1. The CDR3 runs to 14 residues. J gave up 3 bases and V 8 bases, and 8 bases lay outside the gene matches. Germline V gene data show CDR1 as MNHEY and CDR2 as SVGAGI. CDR3: CASGDRRGDYGYTF. CDR3 DNA sequence: TGTGCCAGCGGGGACAGGAGAGGCGACTATGGCTACACCTTC.

In its sample, this clone was seen once. The gene calls are TRBV6-2 or TRBV6-3 and TRBJ1-4; the D is unclear. The CDR3 contains 19 residues. V was shortened by 2 bases and J by 0 bases, with 19 bases between the two germline ends. Germline CDR1 reads MNHEY; CDR2 reads SVGEGT. CDR3 coding DNA: TGTGCCAGCAGTTACCCTCTGCAGGAGGTCGGGACAACTAATGAAAAACTGTTTTTT. Translation: CASSYPLQEVGTTNEKLFF.

This chain uses TRBV7-8 with TRBJ1-2; TRBD1 is a possible D gene (5 bases). CDR3 size: 16 residues. Germline assignment: CDR1 SGHVS and CDR2 FQNEAQ. Trimming took off 4 bases at V and 4 bases at J, with 19 bases between the two ends. This CDR3 reads CASSSSGIPSSYGYTF. CDR3 DNA sequence: TGTGCCAGCAGCTCTTCAGGGATCCCTAGTAGCTATGGCTACACCTTC.

This clone was observed a few times. The chain recombines TRBV5-1 with TRBJ1-2; D is unclear. Germline V gene lookup returns CDR1 SGHRS and CDR2 YFSETQ. The V and J ends lost 0 bases and 5 bases respectively, with 8 bases between them. The CDR3 has 13 amino acids. The CDR3 DNA is TGCGCCAGCAGCTTGGATCAGAAGTATGGCTACACCTTC. As protein: CASSLDQKYGYTF.

This sequence joins TRBV12-3 or TRBV12-4 and TRBJ2-7, with 7 nucleotides matching TRBD2. CDR3 length equals 13 residues. The ends lost 5 bases at V and 8 bases at J; junction bases unmatched: 9. The CDR3 spells CASSPGASGKQYF. The CDR3 nucleotides read TGTGCCAGCAGTCCCGGGGCTAGCGGCAAGCAGTACTTC.

The rearrangement links TRBV7-2 to TRBJ2-1, with 12 positions matching TRBD2. V shed 5 bases and J 6 bases; nucleotides not matched to a gene: 11. The germline V gene encodes CDR1 SGHTA and CDR2 FQGNSA. The CDR3 length is 17 residues. This chain's CDR3 is CASSRRTRLAGVNEQFF. The CDR3 DNA reads as TGTGCCAGCAGCAGAAGAACCAGACTAGCGGGGGTCAATGAGCAGTTCTTC.

The rearrangement joins TRBV5-6 to TRBJ2-2; a weak D match, TRBD1 (5 bases). The germline V gene encodes CDR1 SGHDT and CDR2 YYEEEE. The CDR3 covers 19 residues. Trimming took 0 bases from V and 0 from J, leaving 18 bases between them. The CDR3 DNA reads TGTGCCAGCAGCTTGGACCCGAGAAGGGGCACCTCGAACACCGGGGAGCTGTTTTTT. Translating it yields CASSLDPRRGTSNTGELFF.